The rows below give T cell receptor beta chains drawn from one sample of a study of T-cell memory formation after mild COVID-19. TCRdb called the 5' RACE reads again in MiXCR, with one record for every CDR3 protein. This repertoire shows over 120,000 distinct CDR3 sequences, 25% found once; its top ten account for about 24%. The sequencing input was PBMCs or a T cell subset sorted from them (not recorded which). The receptors derive from an adult woman who had mild COVID-19 (a few samples of this study predate the infection). Cell type and time point are not known. Each CDR3 is given with its conserved first and last residue. Each record gives: CDR3 protein, CDR3 DNA, J gene, D gene, V gene, clone size. A D gene is named only where the DNA matches it firmly. Where a row states a size, it is once, few, many or the class of an expanded clone; other rows omit it.

CDR3 protein: CASSGSTGPSGATQYF; CDR3 DNA: TGTGCCAGCAGTGGGAGCACAGGGCCAAGCGGGGCTACGCAGTATTTT; J gene: TRBJ2-3; D gene: NA; V gene: TRBV25-1; clone size: few
CDR3 protein: CASSWLLGTSNEQFF; CDR3 DNA: TGTGCCAGCAGCTGGCTTTTAGGGACTAGCAATGAGCAGTTCTTC; J gene: TRBJ2-1; D gene: TRBD2; V gene: TRBV7-9; clone size: NA
CDR3 protein: CASSQDGVAGLQETQYF; CDR3 DNA: TGCGCCAGCAGCCAAGATGGGGTAGCGGGCCTCCAAGAGACCCAGTACTTC; J gene: TRBJ2-5; D gene: TRBD2; V gene: TRBV4-1; clone size: few
CDR3 protein: CASSELQVEAFF; CDR3 DNA: TGTGCCAGCAGTGAATTACAGGTGGAAGCTTTCTTT; J gene: TRBJ1-1; D gene: NA; V gene: TRBV6-1; clone size: NA
CDR3 protein: CASSLDLGTSGSIDTGELFF; CDR3 DNA: TGCGCCAGCAGCTTGGATTTGGGGACTAGCGGGAGTATTGACACCGGGGAGCTGTTTTTT; J gene: TRBJ2-2; D gene: TRBD2; V gene: TRBV5-1; clone size: NA
CDR3 protein: CASSLEGEEDTQYF; CDR3 DNA: TGTGCCAGCAGTTTAGAGGGGGAGGAAGATACGCAGTATTTT; J gene: TRBJ2-3; D gene: NA; V gene: TRBV12-3/TRBV12-4; clone size: NA
CDR3 protein: CASSLVGEATEAFF; CDR3 DNA: TGCGCCAGCAGCTTGGTAGGGGAGGCAACTGAAGCTTTCTTT; J gene: TRBJ1-1; D gene: NA; V gene: TRBV5-1; clone size: NA
CDR3 protein: CASSLAVPLQRGSGELFF; CDR3 DNA: TGTGCCAGCAGCTTAGCGGTCCCCTTGCAGCGGGGGTCCGGGGAGCTGTTTTTT; J gene: TRBJ2-2; D gene: TRBD2; V gene: TRBV7-6; clone size: NA
CDR3 protein: CASSLFTQTGELFF; CDR3 DNA: TGTGCCAGCAGTTTATTTACCCAAACCGGGGAGCTGTTTTTT; J gene: TRBJ2-2; D gene: NA; V gene: TRBV27; clone size: NA
CDR3 protein: CASYSGRAYNEQFF; CDR3 DNA: TGTGCCAGCTATAGCGGGAGGGCCTACAATGAGCAGTTCTTC; J gene: TRBJ2-1; D gene: TRBD2; V gene: TRBV6-1; clone size: NA
CDR3 protein: CASTPDGIYEQYF; CDR3 DNA: TGTGCCAGCACCCCCGACGGGATCTACGAGCAGTACTTC; J gene: TRBJ2-7; D gene: NA; V gene: TRBV6-1; clone size: NA
CDR3 protein: CASSLDSPRTGELFF; CDR3 DNA: TGTGCCAGCAGTTTAGACAGCCCCAGGACCGGGGAGCTGTTTTTT; J gene: TRBJ2-2; D gene: NA; V gene: TRBV7-6; clone size: NA
CDR3 protein: CASSRTSTYEQYF; CDR3 DNA: TGTGCCAGCAGCCGGACTAGCACCTACGAGCAGTACTTC; J gene: TRBJ2-7; D gene: TRBD2; V gene: TRBV27; clone size: few
CDR3 protein: CASRDYNEQFF; CDR3 DNA: TGTGCCAGCAGGGACTACAATGAGCAGTTCTTC; J gene: TRBJ2-1; D gene: NA; V gene: TRBV7-3; clone size: NA
CDR3 protein: CASSLGGAGVDTDTQYF; CDR3 DNA: TGTGCCAGCAGCTTAGGAGGGGCGGGCGTCGACACAGATACGCAGTATTTT; J gene: TRBJ2-3; D gene: NA; V gene: TRBV7-6; clone size: few
CDR3 protein: CASSLSRTNHNEQFF; CDR3 DNA: TGTGCCAGCAGTTTATCTCGGACTAACCACAATGAGCAGTTCTTC; J gene: TRBJ2-1; D gene: NA; V gene: TRBV12-3/TRBV12-4; clone size: NA
CDR3 protein: CATSDQDSSYNEQFF; CDR3 DNA: TGTGCCACCAGTGACCAAGATAGCTCCTACAATGAGCAGTTCTTC; J gene: TRBJ2-1; D gene: NA; V gene: TRBV24-1; clone size: NA
CDR3 protein: CASSPGLAGGGDEQFF; CDR3 DNA: TGCGCCAGCAGCCCCGGACTAGCGGGAGGGGGCGATGAGCAGTTCTTC; J gene: TRBJ2-1; D gene: TRBD2; V gene: TRBV5-1; clone size: few
CDR3 protein: CASSQQTRGTYNEQFF; CDR3 DNA: TGCGCCAGCAGTCAACAGACTAGGGGCACCTACAATGAGCAGTTCTTC; J gene: TRBJ2-1; D gene: NA; V gene: TRBV23-1; clone size: NA
CDR3 protein: CASSYTLAGVNEQFF; CDR3 DNA: TGTGCCAGCAGTTACACGCTAGCGGGAGTGAATGAGCAGTTCTTC; J gene: TRBJ2-1; D gene: TRBD2; V gene: TRBV6-5; clone size: NA
CDR3 protein: CASSLSRLAGINEQFF; CDR3 DNA: TGTGCCAGCAGCTTAAGTAGGCTAGCGGGGATCAATGAGCAGTTCTTC; J gene: TRBJ2-1; D gene: TRBD2; V gene: TRBV7-2; clone size: NA
CDR3 protein: CAWSVSGVSSDTQYF; CDR3 DNA: TGTGCCTGGAGTGTAAGCGGGGTTTCCTCAGATACGCAGTATTTT; J gene: TRBJ2-3; D gene: TRBD2; V gene: TRBV30; clone size: NA
CDR3 protein: CASSPAGLTTLNEQFF; CDR3 DNA: TGTGCCAGTAGTCCAGCGGGACTGACTACCCTCAATGAGCAGTTCTTC; J gene: TRBJ2-1; D gene: TRBD2; V gene: TRBV19; clone size: few
CDR3 protein: CASSLGPTGLENEQYF; CDR3 DNA: TGTGCCAGCAGCTTAGGCCCGACAGGGTTGGAGAACGAGCAGTACTTC; J gene: TRBJ2-7; D gene: TRBD1; V gene: TRBV5-5; clone size: few
CDR3 protein: CASSHHLSSYEQYF; CDR3 DNA: TGTGCCAGCAGCCACCATTTATCCTCCTACGAGCAGTACTTC; J gene: TRBJ2-7; D gene: NA; V gene: TRBV3-1; clone size: few
CDR3 protein: CASSLTSGGNNEQFF; CDR3 DNA: TGTGCCAGCAGTCTGACTAGCGGGGGGAACAATGAGCAGTTCTTC; J gene: TRBJ2-1; D gene: TRBD2; V gene: TRBV6-2/TRBV6-3; clone size: NA
CDR3 protein: CAAKTGVGDNEQFF; CDR3 DNA: TGCGCCGCCAAGACAGGGGTTGGTGACAATGAGCAGTTCTTC; J gene: TRBJ2-1; D gene: TRBD1; V gene: TRBV4-1; clone size: few
CDR3 protein: CASSLGTGLETQYF; CDR3 DNA: TGTGCCAGCAGCCTCGGGACAGGGCTGGAGACCCAGTACTTC; J gene: TRBJ2-5; D gene: TRBD1; V gene: TRBV7-3; clone size: few
CDR3 protein: CASSYTTSTDTQYF; CDR3 DNA: TGTGCCAGCAGTTACACGACTAGCACAGATACGCAGTATTTT; J gene: TRBJ2-3; D gene: NA; V gene: TRBV6-2/TRBV6-3; clone size: NA
CDR3 protein: CASRPGLAGVEQYF; CDR3 DNA: TGCGCCAGCAGACCTGGACTAGCGGGAGTCGAGCAGTACTTC; J gene: TRBJ2-7; D gene: TRBD2; V gene: TRBV4-3; clone size: few
CDR3 protein: CASSASVSNYGYTF; CDR3 DNA: TGTGCCAGCAGCGCCTCCGTGTCTAACTATGGCTACACCTTC; J gene: TRBJ1-2; D gene: NA; V gene: TRBV9; clone size: NA
CDR3 protein: CSVMLGNYGYTF; CDR3 DNA: TGCAGCGTTATGCTCGGGAACTATGGCTACACCTTC; J gene: TRBJ1-2; D gene: NA; V gene: TRBV29-1; clone size: NA
CDR3 protein: CASSSADSSYNEQFF; CDR3 DNA: TGTGCCAGCAGCTCAGCGGACAGCTCCTACAATGAGCAGTTCTTC; J gene: TRBJ2-1; D gene: NA; V gene: TRBV7-3; clone size: few